This T cell receptor beta chain was documented in a study of post-analysis software for immune sequencing data. Study outcomes and limitations: Significantly lower normalized Chao1 diversity was found in patients with multiple sclerosis relative to controls. Samples prepared in the same batch strongly co-clustered by F measure.

Tagging with unique molecular identifiers was a feature of the TCR beta cDNA libraries. MiXCR, applied by TCRdb to the PCR reads, yields one record per CDR3 protein. The table includes roughly 540,000 distinct CDR3 sequences, approximately 34% detected once. Remarks on this clonotype: Its antigen is not known.

The specimen was blood. This receptor was identified in a girl aged 2-17 years with multiple sclerosis.

CDR3 sequence (DNA): TGTGCCAGCAGTTGGGGACAGGGGATGATCTCTGGGGCCAACGTCCTGACTTTC. This codes for CASSWGQGMISGANVLTF. This chain uses TRBV6-2 or TRBV6-3 with TRBJ2-6; 10 bases fit TRBD1. The CDR3 has 18 amino acids. The V gene end was trimmed by 4 bases and the J gene end by 0 bases; junction bases not matched to a gene: 6. Germline loops: CDR1 MNHEY, CDR2 SVGEGT.